This T cell receptor beta chain comes out of a study of neurological immune-mediated disorders (dated by TCRdb to between 2018 and 2021). Some background on the complete study: Among the roughly 34 multiple sclerosis patients, relapsing-remitting MS accounted for around 30 and secondary progressive MS accounted for 3. The roughly 100 TCR-beta libraries included longitudinal samples, technical triplicates and paired sorted CD4+ and CD8+ T-cell subsets alongside PBMC samples. The cohort included around 70 subjects: approximately 14 with HAM/TSP, about 34 with multiple sclerosis, and some 20 healthy controls. Longitudinal HAM/TSP and healthy donors were sampled at 3 time-points each (about 3-45 month intervals). The study compared peripheral blood TCR-beta repertoires of HTLV-I-associated myelopathy (HAM/TSP) patients, multiple sclerosis patients and healthy controls using UMI-based sequencing.

The CDR3 goes from the cysteine to the phenylalanine over 16 residues. Here the CDR3 DNA is all that survives: 48 bases in frame from base 1. The germline V gene encodes CDR1 MNHNS and CDR2 SASEGT. Trimming costs V 7 bases and J 1 base, and their ends lie 16 bases apart. cDNA synthesis used template-switch 5'RACE with a primer carrying a 10-nucleotide random unique molecular identifier tagging each TCR transcript. Every sequencing run yielded over 170 million TCR-beta sequences covering 15-18 subjects. The RNeasy kit was used for extraction of total RNA. The KAPA Real-time Library Amplification kit was used to amplify TCR-beta VDJ regions with primers for the TCR constant region and the 5'RACE anchor. A first PCR added sample indexes and Illumina adaptors, after which a second PCR increased the library yield. After Ampure bead purification, the roughly 650 bp TCR product was size-selected on a 2% E-gel SizeSelection system. Library quality was checked on a Bioanalyzer, concentration was measured with Qubit, and libraries were quantified with the Kapa Library Quantification kit before pooling. An Illumina HiSeq 2500 sequenced the libraries paired-end 2 x 150 bp. To increase sequence diversity, roughly 24-32% phiX was spiked into each library pool. On the authors' methods: Quality-filtered reads were processed with the UMI-based MiGEC pipeline, which removed over 80% of raw TCR sequences during error correction. IMGT germline references were used for aligning VDJ genes, and each clonotype was defined as a unique CDR3 amino acid sequence together with its V-J genes. Clonal expansion, Shannon diversity, and CDR3 relatedness (CalcPairwiseDistances, ClusterSamples) were evaluated with VDJtools, and phylogenetic trees were built with CLCbio workbench. A clone was classed as expanded if it had 8 or more unique UMIs, a cutoff based on coefficient-of-variation modelling across technical triplicates. TCRdb trimmed public reads at Q25 via fastp, called clones via MiXCR and kept in-frame beta chains. A single entry per CDR3 protein holds the most common genes and DNA from its merged rows. What appears here as the V and J calls and clone size reflects TCRdb's work, not the paper's. This sample is represented by about 80,000 distinct CDR3 sequences; about 5% of them were singletons. Jointly, the top ten make up over 6.5% of the sample.

This clonotype was counted many times. No cognate antigen has been identified for it. No base quality information exists; no much larger clone differs at one position. The full study reports these points: TCR clonal expansion was highest in HAM/TSP patients and lowest in MS patients, with MS patients falling below even healthy controls. Expanded clones from different subjects shared no identical CDR3 amino acid sequences, which suggests that TCR-beta repertoires were private in all groups. The MS cluster was not associated with any clinical or MRI features, and the authors stated that larger cohorts are needed. In a phylogenetic analysis, the repertoires of 18 out of 34 MS patients fell into a single cluster of related CDR3 sequences, pointing to a possible signature at the repertoire level.

The intended sense of this specimen's time point label: longitudinal time-point 2. Unsorted PBMC libraries were generated from 2 million PBMCs stored in RNAlater at -80 °C until RNA extraction. Multiple sclerosis patients were enrolled in a US clinical protocol under which disease progression was evaluated by magnetic resonance imaging. PBMCs were separated from peripheral blood using Ficoll-Hypaque density gradient centrifugation and then cryopreserved in liquid nitrogen. Recombination connected TRBV6-1 to TRBJ2-2, with TRBD1 perhaps the D gene, on 5 matching bases. The sample was PBMCs. The TCR sequence derives from a woman between 55 and 75 years old with multiple sclerosis. The CDR3 region has the sequence CASINRPSVNTGELFF. The DNA sequence is as follows: TGTGCCAGCATTAACAGGCCGTCGGTGAACACCGGGGAGCTGTTTTTT.